A selection of T cell receptor beta chains follows, all from one sample in a study of cytomegalovirus exposure and HLA in healthy donors. TCRdb keeps only in-frame clones here, not all; method: immunoSEQ multiplex PCR. Of about 150,000 clones in the sample, over 60% are singletons; the top ten hold about 1.7%. The specimen sequenced was PBMCs. The receptors were gathered from a woman aged 30 to 39 in good health and CMV-seronegative. CDR3s leave out the opening cysteine and the closing phenylalanine or tryptophan.

>TRBV29-1|TRBJ1-5
SVVERVGRNQPQH
>TRBV30|TRBJ2-2
AWKLAGGMNTGELF
>TRBV5-5|TRBJ2-1
ASSYWGPGYNEQF
>TRBV5-1|TRBJ2-5
ASSSIGLAGVETQY
>TRBV15|TRBJ2-5
ATSRDMGQMETQY
>TRBV5-6|TRBJ2-7
ASSWGSGGYEQY
>TRBV25-1|TRBJ1-2
ASSGSGGGGYT
>TRBV30|TRBJ2-2
AWRLQGGELF
>TRBV5-1|TRBJ2-1
ASSLGLAGPSNSEQF
>TRBV5-1|TRBJ2-3
ASSLRVTGGSDTQY
>TRBV19|TRBJ1-3
ASRARHSGNTIY
>TRBV15|TRBJ1-1
ATSRDRVNTEAF
>TRBV7-6|TRBJ2-1
ASSPRDSNEQF
>TRBV4-1|TRBJ2-3
ASSQGPSGVSTDTQY
>TRBV7-9|TRBJ2-5
ASSFGRKETQY
>TRBV2|TRBJ1-4
ASSYRGGGEKLF
>TRBV9|TRBJ2-6
ASSISGARSGANVLT
>TRBV6-1|TRBJ2-7
ASSTVRGTYEQY
>TRBV7-3|TRBJ2-3
ASSFQGTDTQY
>TRBV5-6|TRBJ1-1
ASSLDRVGSEAF
>TRBV6-5|TRBJ1-1
ASSYLGDSLQAF
>TRBV7-3|TRBJ2-1
ASSLGGEQF